This T cell receptor (beta chain) was profiled in a study of T cells in Graves' hyperthyroidism and ophthalmopathy. Broader study findings: In validation, the model predicted ophthalmopathy. These predictions came a median about 6.5 months before onset. Appearing also in blood were most of the thyroid clonotypes expanded above 0.001.

Authors of the study amplified TCR beta CDR3 regions from RNA transcripts. Using the HTBI primer set, a first-round RT-PCR was run on the TCR CDR3. In TCRdb, the multiplex PCR reads were re-called with MiXCR into one record per CDR3 protein. In the table there are around 270,000 distinct CDR3 sequences, about 19% of which are singletons. This clonotype was seen ten or more times. The antigen remains undetermined. The CDR3 is made up of 15 amino acids. With V trimmed by 8 bases and J by 8 bases, 12 bases remained unmatched. Germline V CDR1 and CDR2: MNHNS, SASEGT. This sequence originates from a middle-aged man with Graves' ophthalmopathy. The sequencing input was blood. V and J are TRBV6-1 and TRBJ1-2; TRBD1 agrees at 12 bases. CDR3 protein: CASGTTGTGGRGYTF. The CDR3 DNA reads TGTGCCAGCGGCACAACCGGGACAGGGGGCCGCGGCTACACCTTC.